The table lists the clone carrying this T cell receptor (beta chain) with a few counts. Antigen specificity is unknown. All donors comprised healthy Caucasians. Unmatched junction bases numbered 15, after V lost 2 bases and J lost 6 bases. Germline V gives CDR1 DFQATT, CDR2 SNEGSKA (reference sequence). The CDR3 runs 17 residues. MiXCR, run by TCRdb on the 5' RACE reads, gives a single entry per CDR3 protein. The sample holds hundreds of thousands of distinct CDR3 sequences; about 20% are singletons and the top ten take 10% to 15%. The data derive from a study of identical twins. Notes on the study in general: Abundant beta clonotypes from cord blood had fewer insertions, unlike memory repertoires, which showed none. Invariant cells of the MAIT and iNKT types might have partly distorted the zero-insertion analyses.

These data also formed part of another study, on T cells expressing NK-cell markers. From that study: In a handful of donors, dominant clonotypes made up about 28.3-65% of CD3+CD56-NKG2C+ cells.

The clonotype was recovered from a young woman in good health. V is TRBV20-1 and J is TRBJ2-2; 7 bases line up with TRBD2. The sample taken for sequencing was PBMCs. CDR3 in DNA: TGCAGTGCTAGACCTACGGTCTTCGGGAGGTTTGCCGGGGAGCTGTTTTTT. Its translation: CSARPTVFGRFAGELFF.